Given below is one T cell receptor (beta chain) in context. Its antigen remains undetermined. Sequence at one end of the junction differs from germline and may be a read error. This sample is drawn from a study of T cells in Graves' hyperthyroidism and ophthalmopathy (dated by TCRdb to the late 2010s). At the level of the whole study: Peripheral blood was sampled at the time of initial diagnosis, prior to any treatment. For training and testing, the roughly 93 patients in the discovery cohort were randomly divided in a 7:3 ratio. Whether ophthalmopathy could be predicted prospectively was tested in an independent validation cohort made up of 18 hyperthyroidism patients plus 17 patients who later progressed to ophthalmopathy. A discovery cohort of roughly 100 patients, 43 with Graves' ophthalmopathy and more than 55 with stable Graves' hyperthyroidism, was used to find distinguishing TCR V-J signatures. The paper reports TCR Vbeta CDR3 sequencing of roughly 140 peripheral blood samples: under 45 ophthalmopathy, about 75 hyperthyroidism and around 17 progressor patients. In addition, the study compared T-cell repertoires in thyroid tissue and in blood from five or six Graves' hyperthyroidism patients. After blood sampling, hyperthyroidism patients were treated with methimazole at a starting dose of 30 mg daily, and ophthalmopathy patients were treated with high-dose intravenous methylprednisolone.

Study-wide conclusions, independent of this receptor: A model built on a 13 V-J signature distinguished ophthalmopathy from stable hyperthyroidism, reaching around 90% sensitivity and 81.08% specificity in cross-validation and 80%/75% in testing. Most expanded thyroid clonotypes (frequency above 0.001) were also found in blood, which suggests that blood repertoires may mirror thyroid immune responses. In validation, progression to ophthalmopathy was predicted by the model with 55% to 71% sensitivity and 72.22% specificity, a median of roughly 6 months before onset. Sample size was not statistically predetermined, and blinding of investigators to group allocation was not performed.

Amplification of TCR beta CDR3 regions was carried out from RNA transcripts. A first-round RT-PCR of the TCR CDR3 used the HTBI primer set with the Qiagen OneStep RT-PCR kit. Libraries were constructed in a second round of multiplex PCR, after which size selection and purification were performed. Sequencing of the libraries was done on an Illumina HiSeq2000 using paired-end 100 bp reads. The published analysis was carried out like this. SOAPnuke was used to process the raw data, removing reads that contained adapters or uncalled bases, had a mean Phred below 15, or lacked an exact match to the constant primer or identifier. COPE v1.2.5 was used to merge the high-quality paired reads, and each unique nucleotide sequence was defined as a clonotype. MiTCR v1.1 was used to align clonotypes to the IMGT TRBV, TRBD and TRBJ reference segments. Only V-J combinations with frequency above 0.0001, covering about 99% of repertoires, were analysed. A TCS score was defined as the ratio between F50 (clonal expansion) and ExV (chaos), using BLOSUM62-based TCRdist between CDR3 peptides within each V-J. Welch's t-statistics and random forest reduced 450 to 600 V-J features to 13, which were used in a naive Bayes classifier (R e1071). In-frame beta chains were kept once TCRdb had trimmed the public reads at Q25 with fastp and called clones with MiXCR. Identical CDR3 proteins give one entry, which carries the most common genes and DNA. It is TCRdb's table, rather than the study itself, that gives the V and J calls and clone size. This sample has 500,000 to 750,000 distinct CDR3 sequences in its table, and 15% to 18% of those were observed once. The top ten clonotypes cover 6.5% to 8% of the sample.

Stable Graves' hyperthyroidism was defined as no progression to ophthalmopathy during 18 months of follow-up. Hyperthyroidism patients were aged 18 to 65 years and newly diagnosed, with disease duration of less than 2 months. The study excluded patients with uncontrolled infections, other autoimmune diseases, pregnancy or lactation. Clinical symptoms, serum thyroxine and TRAb, thyroid ultrasound, and orbital computed tomography formed the basis for the diagnoses. Ficoll-Paque density gradient centrifugation was used to isolate PBMCs from around 10 ml of fresh peripheral blood. Total RNA was extracted using Trizol reagent, and RNA quality was assessed on an Agilent 2100 Bioanalyzer. Material: blood. The origin of this receptor is a woman under 40 with Graves' hyperthyroidism.

The CDR3 amino acid sequence is: CASSVAGGPETQYF. The DNA is as follows: TGTGCCAGCAGCGTAGCGGGAGGGCCAGAGACCCAGTACTTC. The chain joins TRBV7-4 to TRBJ2-5; the central 11 bases match TRBD2. Including the terminal cysteine and phenylalanine, the CDR3 comprises 14 residues. Here the CDR3 DNA is all that survives: 42 bases in frame from base 1. The germline V gene sets CDR1 to SGHVT and CDR2 to SQSDAQ.